This entry lists 8 T cell receptor beta chains sequenced from one sample in a study of cytomegalovirus exposure and HLA in healthy donors. PCR used 60 Vbeta primers and 13 Jbeta primers. Method: immunoSEQ multiplex PCR; TCRdb's copy keeps in-frame clones and lacks some. The sample has around 100,000 clones; 70% to 75% are singletons. Material for sequencing was PBMCs. The origin of the receptors is a woman younger than 30 in good health and CMV-seropositive.

The V gene is TRBV7-2, the J gene TRBJ1-1, with D possibly matching TRBD1 (6 bases). The germline gives CDR1 SGHTA, CDR2 FQGNSA. Between the trimmed V and J ends, which lost 8 bases and 6 bases, there was a span of 13 bases. The CDR3 is made up of 12 amino acids. CDR3 sequence reads: CASGRAGAEAFF. CDR3 in DNA: TGTGCCAGCGGGAGGGCAGGGGCTGAAGCTTTCTTT.

The chain has TRBV19 and TRBJ2-7, with 9 bases lining up with TRBD1. J lost 2 bases, V lost 5 bases, and 7 bases had no gene match. The germline V gene encodes CDR1 LNHDA and CDR2 SQIVND (reference sequence). This CDR3 region has 15 residues. The CDR3 DNA reads TGTGCCAGTAGTCTCGACCGGGACAGGGCCTACGAGCAGTACTTC. Its translation is CASSLDRDRAYEQYF.

The chain couples TRBV23-1 to TRBJ2-7; TRBD1 matches 8 bases. TRBV23-1 is an ORF for which the function is uncertain. Germline trimming cut 0 bases from V and 0 bases from J; bases unmatched to any gene: 7. This CDR3 contains 17 residues. CDR3 loop: CASSQSQDRAFSYEQYF. CDR3 nucleotide sequence: TGCGCCAGCAGTCAATCCCAGGACAGGGCTTTCTCCTACGAGCAGTACTTC.

The rearrangement joins TRBV19 to TRBJ2-7; 9 nucleotides agree with TRBD1. The CDR3 runs 13 residues. Germline values: CDR1 LNHDA, CDR2 SQIVND (reference sequence). V lost 4 bases to trimming and J lost 3 bases; unmatched junction nucleotides: 1. CDR3 region: CASSRTGDYEQYF. For the CDR3, the DNA is TGTGCCAGTAGTAGGACAGGGGACTACGAGCAGTACTTC.

The chain joins TRBV6-5 to TRBJ2-1, with TRBD2 identical over 7 bases. Germline V lookup: CDR1 MNHEY, CDR2 SVGAGI. V lost 6 bases and J lost 8; bases outside the gene matches: 7. This CDR3 region has 13 residues. CDR3 protein: CASRGREFDEQFF. In DNA, the CDR3 is TGTGCCAGCAGGGGGCGGGAGTTCGATGAGCAGTTCTTC.

The chain combines TRBV2 with TRBJ2-5; TRBD1 is a possible D gene (5 bases). The V end lost 6 bases, the J end lost 2 bases, and 13 bases lay between the germline ends. In germline, CDR1 is SNHLY, CDR2 FYNNEI. There are 14 residues in the CDR3. This CDR3 reads CASRAGRVQETQYF. The CDR3 DNA reads as TGTGCCAGCAGGGCCGGCAGGGTTCAAGAGACCCAGTACTTC.

J is TRBJ2-5 and V is TRBV12-5; TRBD1 matches at 8 bases. Germline CDR1 LGHNT, CDR2 FRNRAP. The CDR3 has 17 amino acids. The V segment lost 2 bases and the J segment 0 bases; nucleotides outside the gene matches: 8. The DNA of the CDR3 is TGTGCTAGTGGTTTGCGACAGGGGCCCCTGTACCAAGAGACCCAGTACTTC. Its protein product is CASGLRQGPLYQETQYF. Using reference TRBV12-5 and TRBJ2-5 for the parts outside the CDR3, the full variable domain is DARVTQTPRHKVTEMGQEVTMRCQPILGHNTVFWYRQTMMQGLELLAYFRNRAPLDDSGMPKDRFSAEMPDATLATLKIQPSEPRDSAVYFCASGLRQGPLYQETQYFGPGTRLLVL.

The chain carries TRBV5-1 and TRBJ1-1; a possible D gene is TRBD1 (6 bases). The V end was cut by 4 bases, the J end by 0 bases, with 22 bases between. The germline V gene has CDR1 SGHRS and CDR2 YFSETQ. The CDR3 spans 18 residues. CDR3 region: CASSLRGGQGILNTEAFF. The CDR3 coding sequence is TGCGCCAGCAGCCTACGGGGGGGGCAGGGCATTTTGAACACTGAAGCTTTCTTT.